Listed below are T cell receptor beta chains from one sample, sequenced in a study of regulatory T cells in long-lasting Graves disease. In TCRdb, the multiplex PCR reads were re-called with MiXCR into one record per CDR3 protein. The sample lists about 460,000 distinct CDR3 sequences, approximately 23% occurring once. Sequenced material: peripheral blood mononuclear cells (PBMCs), taken when the disease was refractory, from a patient treated with antithyroid drugs. The receptors stem from a female donor with Graves disease. CDR3s include the opening cysteine and the closing phenylalanine or tryptophan. The order of the fields is V gene, J gene, D gene, CDR3 length, clone size, CDR3 protein, CDR3 DNA. D genes are given only for firm matches. The size entry is marked missing in some rows and otherwise reads once, few, many or a size class.

TRBV18,TRBJ2-5,-,16,-,CASSPMMGEIGETQYF,TGTGCCAGCTCACCAATGATGGGGGAGATTGGGGAGACCCAGTACTTC
TRBV28,TRBJ1-2,-,13,-,CASSFGGGNGYTF,TGTGCCAGCAGTTTTGGAGGGGGGAATGGCTACACCTTC
TRBV6-2/TRBV6-3,TRBJ2-2,-,15,-,CASSYAGANTGGLFF,TGTGCCAGCAGTTACGCAGGGGCGAACACCGGGGGGCTGTTTTTT
TRBV6-5,TRBJ2-7,TRBD1,16,few,CASSYPGQGARYEQYF,TGTGCCAGCAGTTACCCCGGACAGGGGGCGCGTTACGAGCAGTACTTC
TRBV12-3/TRBV12-4,TRBJ2-7,-,16,many,CASSLGNRDPVYEQYF,TGTGCCAGCAGTCTTGGGAACCGGGACCCGGTTTACGAGCAGTACTTC
TRBV12-3/TRBV12-4,TRBJ1-1,-,14,many,CASSSSQMNTEAFF,TGTGCCAGCAGTTCAAGCCAGATGAACACTGAAGCTTTCTTT
TRBV30,TRBJ2-7,TRBD2,12,few,CAWKASGYEQYF,TGTGCCTGGAAGGCTAGCGGATACGAGCAGTACTTC
TRBV7-6,TRBJ1-1,-,18,few,CASSSSVYLERMNTEAFF,TGTGCCAGCAGCTCGTCTGTGTACTTGGAACGGATGAACACTGAAGCTTTCTTT
TRBV5-6,TRBJ1-5,TRBD1,14,-,CASSLNRGKVPQHF,TGTGCCAGCAGCTTGAACAGGGGAAAGGTGCCCCAGCATTTT
TRBV12-3/TRBV12-4,TRBJ1-5,TRBD1,14,many,CASSPGTENQPQHF,TGTGCCAGCAGCCCCGGGACAGAAAATCAGCCCCAGCATTTT
TRBV20-1,TRBJ2-5,TRBD2,15,many,CSASQVAGIQETQYF,TGCAGTGCTTCCCAGGTAGCGGGGATCCAAGAGACCCAGTACTTC
TRBV18,TRBJ1-6,-,14,-,CASSPQREASPLHF,TGTGCCAGCTCACCCCAACGGGAAGCGTCACCCCTCCACTTT
TRBV12-3/TRBV12-4,TRBJ1-1,-,14,few,CASKPTGRNTEAFF,TGTGCCAGCAAACCGACAGGAAGGAACACTGAAGCTTTCTTT
TRBV7-3,TRBJ2-5,TRBD1,14,few,CASSWDRRNGTQYF,TGTGCCAGCAGCTGGGACAGGAGAAACGGGACCCAGTACTTC
TRBV29-1,TRBJ1-5,-,13,-,CSVIGGGNQPQHF,TGCAGCGTTATAGGGGGGGGGAATCAGCCCCAGCATTTT
TRBV2,TRBJ2-7,-,11,many,CASSLNRDGYF,TGTGCCAGCAGCCTAAACAGGGATGGGTACTTC
TRBV7-2,TRBJ2-5,TRBD2,16,-,CASSARTSGGAETQYF,TGTGCCAGCAGCGCGCGGACTAGCGGGGGGGCGGAGACCCAGTACTTC
TRBV5-1,TRBJ1-1,-,12,few,CASRDLNTEAFF,TGCGCCAGTAGGGACTTGAACACTGAAGCTTTCTTT
TRBV20-1,TRBJ2-5,-,14,-,CSACTEPNYETQYF,TGCAGTGCCTGCACTGAACCCAATTACGAGACCCAGTACTTC
TRBV20-1,TRBJ2-5,-,15,many,CSAYLGGPVVETQYF,TGCAGTGCTTACCTGGGGGGGCCGGTCGTCGAGACCCAGTACTTC
TRBV6-2/TRBV6-3,TRBJ1-5,-,19,many,CASSFSPWTDLPEGQPQHF,TGTGCCAGCAGTTTCTCTCCTTGGACAGATTTACCCGAGGGTCAGCCCCAGCATTTT
TRBV19,TRBJ1-1,-,15,-,CASSIAADMNTEAFF,TGTGCCAGTAGTATAGCGGCAGACATGAACACTGAAGCTTTCTTT
TRBV7-9,TRBJ1-1,TRBD1,20,-,CASSPRAFGFGGQGPSEAFF,TGTGCCAGCAGCCCGAGGGCCTTTGGGTTTGGGGGACAGGGCCCCTCTGAAGCTTTCTTT
TRBV28,TRBJ2-7,TRBD1,15,many,CASSSLGQGYYEQYF,TGTGCCAGCAGTTCCCTCGGACAGGGTTACTACGAGCAGTACTTC
TRBV6-1,TRBJ2-1,TRBD2,15,few,CASSPLGLAGNEQFF,TGTGCCAGCAGTCCATTGGGACTAGCGGGAAATGAGCAGTTCTTC
TRBV28,TRBJ1-2,-,14,many,CASSLVSGLYGYTF,TGTGCCAGCAGTTTAGTTTCTGGACTTTATGGCTACACCTTC